The clone carrying this T cell receptor beta chain was counted ten times or more. As yet, its antigen is unknown. TCRdb independently ran MiXCR on the 5' RACE reads; one entry per CDR3 protein. The table lists 320,000 or so distinct CDR3 sequences, 7% to 9% of them singletons. The germline V gene encodes CDR1 SGHRS and CDR2 YFSETQ. CDR3 length: 13 residues. The V end lost 4 bases, the J end lost 9 bases, and 14 bases lay between the germline ends. The data stem from a study of T cells after yellow fever vaccination. Findings and caveats of the study: Clonotypes found in both CD4 and CD8 compartments made up a small share. At about 97% for CD4 and around 91% for CD8, most primary-vaccination clones showed up again after the booster.

The clonotype originates from a man in his late teens or twenties who received the YFV17D yellow fever vaccine. The sequencing used PBMCs, collected roughly seven weeks after the first yellow fever vaccination. The J gene is TRBJ2-4, the V gene TRBV5-1; TRBD1 is a possible D gene (6 bases). CDR3 bases: TGCGCCAGCAGCCCCGGACAGAACTCCATTCAGTACTTC. It yields the protein CASSPGQNSIQYF.